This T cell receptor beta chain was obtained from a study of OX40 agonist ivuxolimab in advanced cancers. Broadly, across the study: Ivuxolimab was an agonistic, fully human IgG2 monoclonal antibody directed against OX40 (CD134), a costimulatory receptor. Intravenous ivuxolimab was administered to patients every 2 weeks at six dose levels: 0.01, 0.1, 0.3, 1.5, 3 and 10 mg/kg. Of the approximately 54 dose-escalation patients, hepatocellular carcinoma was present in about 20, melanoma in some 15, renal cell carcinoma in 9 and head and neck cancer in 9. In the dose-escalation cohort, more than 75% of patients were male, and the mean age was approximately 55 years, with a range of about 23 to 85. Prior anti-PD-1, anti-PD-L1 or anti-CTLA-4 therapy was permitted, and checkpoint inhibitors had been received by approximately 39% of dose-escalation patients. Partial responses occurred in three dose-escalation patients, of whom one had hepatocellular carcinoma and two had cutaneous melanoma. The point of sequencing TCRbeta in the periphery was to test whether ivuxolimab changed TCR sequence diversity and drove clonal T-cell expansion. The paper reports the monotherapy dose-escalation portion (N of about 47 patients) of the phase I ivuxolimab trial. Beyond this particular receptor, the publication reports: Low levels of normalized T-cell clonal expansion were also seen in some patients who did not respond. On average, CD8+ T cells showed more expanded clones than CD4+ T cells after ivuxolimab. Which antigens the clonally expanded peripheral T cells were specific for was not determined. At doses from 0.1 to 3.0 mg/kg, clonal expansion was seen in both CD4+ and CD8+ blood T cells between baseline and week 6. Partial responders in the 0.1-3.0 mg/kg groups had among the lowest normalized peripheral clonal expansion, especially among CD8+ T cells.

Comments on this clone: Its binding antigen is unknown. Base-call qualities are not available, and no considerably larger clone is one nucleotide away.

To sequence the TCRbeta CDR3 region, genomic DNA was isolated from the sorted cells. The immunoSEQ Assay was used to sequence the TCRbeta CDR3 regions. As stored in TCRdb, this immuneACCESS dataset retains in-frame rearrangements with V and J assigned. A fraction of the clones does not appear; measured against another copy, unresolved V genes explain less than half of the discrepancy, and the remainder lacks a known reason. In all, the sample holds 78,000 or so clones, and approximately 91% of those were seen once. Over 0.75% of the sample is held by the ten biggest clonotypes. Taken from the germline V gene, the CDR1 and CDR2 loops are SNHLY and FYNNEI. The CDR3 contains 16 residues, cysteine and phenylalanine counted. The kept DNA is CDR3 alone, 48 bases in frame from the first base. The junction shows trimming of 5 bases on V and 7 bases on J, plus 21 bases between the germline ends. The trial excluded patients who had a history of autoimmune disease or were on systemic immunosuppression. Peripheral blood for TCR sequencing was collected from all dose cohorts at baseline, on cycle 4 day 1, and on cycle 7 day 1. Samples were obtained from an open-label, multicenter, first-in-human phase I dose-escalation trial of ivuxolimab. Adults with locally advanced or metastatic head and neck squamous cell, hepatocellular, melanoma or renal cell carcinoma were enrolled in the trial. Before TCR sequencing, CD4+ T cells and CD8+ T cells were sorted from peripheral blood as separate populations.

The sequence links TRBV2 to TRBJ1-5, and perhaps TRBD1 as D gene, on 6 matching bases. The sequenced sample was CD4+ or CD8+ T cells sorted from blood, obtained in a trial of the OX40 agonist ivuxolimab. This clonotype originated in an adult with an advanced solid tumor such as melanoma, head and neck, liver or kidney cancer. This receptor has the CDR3 CASSQDSQIGGQPQHF. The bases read TGTGCCAGCAGTCAGGACAGTCAGATAGGAGGACAGCCCCAGCATTTT.